The 11 T cell receptor beta chains reported below all come from one sample, sequenced in a study of T cell responses to AZD1222 COVID-19 vaccine. Method: immunoSEQ multiplex PCR; TCRdb's copy keeps in-frame clones and lacks some. This sample has some 98,000 clones, with less than 85% found just once. This specimen consisted of peripheral blood, obtained 28 days after the second AZD1222 dose. Receptor source: an adult who received the AZD1222 COVID-19 vaccine.

The V gene is TRBV29-1, the J gene TRBJ2-1; D is possibly TRBD1 or TRBD2 (5 bases each). The CDR3 covers 14 residues. Trimming stripped 3 bases from V and 8 bases from J, with 17 bases between. CDR1 and CDR2 from the germline V gene are SQVTM and ANQGSEA. CDR3 bases: TGCAGCGTTGATTCCGGGACGAGGGCTGATGAGCAGTTCTTC. It translates to CSVDSGTRADEQFF.

The chain uses TRBV14 and TRBJ2-7; D remains unclear. This CDR3 is built from 13 residues. In germline, CDR1 is SGHDN, CDR2 FVKESK. Trimming took off 6 bases at V and 5 bases at J, with 14 bases between the two ends. CDR3 nucleotide sequence: TGTGCCAGCAGGCCCTCAGGCGCGAACGAGCAGTACTTC. This sequence encodes CASRPSGANEQYF.

This sequence joins TRBV7-7 and TRBJ2-5; D tentatively reads TRBD1 or TRBD2 (5 bases each). Trimming took 5 bases from V and 0 from J, leaving 13 bases between them. Germline V CDR1 and CDR2: SSHAT, FNYEAQ (reference sequence). The CDR3 runs to 15 residues. Here the CDR3 DNA reads TGTGCCAGCAGCACCGGGACGGCTTACCAAGAGACCCAGTACTTC. Translation gives CASSTGTAYQETQYF.

V is TRBV19 and J is TRBJ1-5, with D possibly TRBD1 on 5 matching bases. Germline V gene lookup returns CDR1 LNHDA and CDR2 SQIVND (reference sequence). The ends were cut back, 6 bases at V and 6 bases at J, with 18 bases in the middle. This CDR3 comprises 15 residues. The CDR3 reads CASSLREEVRQPQHF. In DNA form, the CDR3 reads TGTGCCAGTAGCCTCAGGGAAGAAGTACGTCAGCCCCAGCATTTT. Full variable domain (rest looked up from reference TRBV19 and TRBJ1-5): DGGITQSPKYLFRKEGQNVTLSCEQNLNHDAMYWYRQDPGQGLRLIYYSQIVNDFQKGDIAEGYSVSREKKESFPLTVTSAQKNPTAFYLCASSLREEVRQPQHFGDGTRLSIL.

The genes are TRBV7-2 and TRBJ1-3; 8 positions agree with TRBD1. Trimming took 5 bases from V and 4 from J; bases not matched to a gene: 7. Looked up from germline, CDR1 is SGHTA and CDR2 is FQGNSA. The CDR3 covers 15 residues. Written as DNA, the CDR3 is TGTGCCAGCAGCACCTGGACAGGGAACGGAAACACCATATATTTT. Translation: CASSTWTGNGNTIYF.

CDR3 nucleotides: TGTGCCAGCAGCAAGTGGGGGACAGGTAAAAACATTCAGTACTTC. Its translation: CASSKWGTGKNIQYF. The chain employs TRBV27 and TRBJ2-4; TRBD1 matches 8 bases. Trimming at V came to 6 bases and at J to 4 bases, leaving 8 bases not matched to a gene. CDR1 and CDR2 from the germline V gene are MNHEY and SMNVEV (reference sequence). The CDR3 spans 15 residues.

This clone was detected only a few times. The chain combines TRBV6-6 with TRBJ2-7; 8 bases are a match to TRBD1. The V segment lost 6 bases and the J segment 0 bases; nucleotides outside the gene matches: 7. The germline gives CDR1 MNHNY, CDR2 SVGAGI (reference sequence). The CDR3 sequence is 15 residues long. This chain's CDR3 is CASSPGGYSSYEQYF. The CDR3 nucleotides read TGTGCCAGCAGCCCAGGGGGCTATAGCTCCTACGAGCAGTACTTC.

This clone appeared a single time. The J gene is TRBJ1-2, the V gene TRBV7-2; TRBD1 is a possible D gene (6 bases). Trimming left V 5 bases short and J 14 bases short, with 18 bases between. This CDR3 is built from 12 residues. Germline V gives CDR1 SGHTA, CDR2 FQGNSA. In nucleotides, the CDR3 is TGTGCCAGCAGCCTTGGACAGCCCAGGGTAACCTTC. Translation gives CASSLGQPRVTF.

V and J are TRBV19 and TRBJ1-5, with TRBD1 matching over 8 bases. The CDR3 is made up of 14 amino acids. Germline lookup yields CDR1 LNHDA and CDR2 SQIVND (reference sequence). Germline trimming cut 6 bases from V and 7 bases from J; bases unmatched to any gene: 8. CDR3 amino acids: CASSLDRGDQPQHF. The CDR3 DNA reads as TGTGCCAGTAGCCTAGACAGGGGAGACCAGCCCCAGCATTTT.

As DNA, the CDR3 is TGTGCCAGCTCACCACAGGGGCGGGAGCAGTACTTC. Its translation: CASSPQGREQYF. This chain connects TRBV18 to TRBJ2-7, with D perhaps TRBD1 (5 bases). The CDR3 loop spans 12 amino acids. The germline V gene has CDR1 KGHSH and CDR2 LQKENI. V lost 1 base and J lost 7, with 8 bases in between.

The chain couples TRBV4-1 to TRBJ1-6; D is undetermined. Trimming shortened V by 0 bases and J by 6 bases, and 3 bases separated the two germline ends. Germline values: CDR1 MGHRA, CDR2 YSYEKL. This CDR3 region has 13 residues. The CDR3 bases are TGCGCCAGCAGCCAAGAGCCTAATTCACCCCTCCACTTT. Its translation: CASSQEPNSPLHF.